Shown below are 27 T cell receptor beta chains from a single sample sequenced in a study of blood T cell repertoires in COVID-19. Sequencing used immunoSEQ multiplex PCR; TCRdb keeps in-frame clones, though not all of them. The sample includes 200,000 to 300,000 clones, 75% to 90% seen only once; the top ten take 3%. The sequencing input was peripheral blood. The receptors originated from a woman aged 30 to 39 who had recovered from COVID-19.

The rearrangement links TRBV5-1 to TRBJ2-1, with D perhaps matching TRBD2 (6 bases). The CDR3 spans 16 residues. Trimming shortened V by 0 bases and J by 3 bases, and 13 bases separated the two germline ends. Per germline, CDR1 SGHRS and CDR2 YFSETQ. CDR3 amino acids: CASSLDWDSLYNEQFF. CDR3 DNA: TGCGCCAGCAGCTTGGACTGGGACTCACTCTACAATGAGCAGTTCTTC. Full variable domain (remainder filled in from reference TRBV5-1 and TRBJ2-1): KAGVTQTPRYLIKTRGQQVTLSCSPISGHRSVSWYQQTPGQGLQFLFEYFSETQRNKGNFPGRFSGRQFSNSRSEMNVSTLELGDSALYLCASSLDWDSLYNEQFFGPGTRLTVL.

The CDR3: CASSPLTGLGYGYTF. The CDR3 region has the DNA TGTGCCAGCAGCCCTCTTACAGGGTTAGGCTATGGCTACACCTTC. The rearrangement uses TRBV27 and TRBJ1-2; a weak D match, TRBD1 (6 bases). CDR1 is MNHEY and CDR2 is SMNVEV in the germline V gene (reference sequence). The CDR3 has 15 residues. V gave up 6 bases and J gave up 4 bases, with 18 bases separating them.

This chain connects TRBV19 to TRBJ2-7, with D tentatively TRBD2 (6 bases). Deletions cut 8 bases from V and 2 bases from J, with 13 bases between. From germline, CDR1 is LNHDA and CDR2 SQIVND (reference sequence). The length of the CDR3 is 13 residues. This CDR3 is CASCPWRAYEQYF. DNA of the CDR3: TGTGCCAGTTGCCCCTGGAGGGCCTACGAGCAGTACTTC.

The chain uses TRBV7-9 and TRBJ2-5, with TRBD1 identical over 7 bases. The CDR3 runs 17 residues. The trim removed 1 base at V and 5 bases at J, leaving 13 bases unmatched. Germline V gives CDR1 SEHNR, CDR2 FQNEAQ (reference sequence). CDR3 in amino acids: CASSLGKTGAITETQYF. The DNA for the CDR3 is TGTGCCAGCAGCTTAGGGAAAACAGGGGCTATAACGGAGACCCAGTACTTC. Filled out from reference TRBV7-9 and TRBJ2-5, the complete variable domain reads DTGVSQNPRHKITKRGQNVTFRCDPISEHNRLYWYRQTLGQGPEFLTYFQNEAQLEKSRLLSDRFSAERPKGSFSTLEIQRTEQGDSAMYLCASSLGKTGAITETQYFGPGTRLLVL.

The chain joins TRBV5-1 to TRBJ1-1; the D gene is possibly TRBD1 (5 bases). The CDR3 has 17 amino acids. The germline V gene encodes CDR1 SGHRS and CDR2 YFSETQ. Trimming removed 7 bases from V and 3 bases from J, with 25 bases in between. CDR3 DNA sequence: TGCGCCAGCTCCGCCCTGATCTGGCAGGGTGGGGACACTGAAGCTTTCTTT. This translates into CASSALIWQGGDTEAFF.

V usage is TRBV7-2 and J usage is TRBJ2-3, with TRBD1 identical over 9 bases. CDR3 length: 18 residues. With V trimmed by 3 bases and J by 0 bases, 10 bases remained unmatched. CDR1 is SGHTA and CDR2 is FQGNSA in the germline V gene. The CDR3 protein is CASSFPGTGSSSTDTQYF. In DNA, the CDR3 is TGTGCCAGCAGCTTTCCCGGGACAGGGTCCTCTAGCACAGATACGCAGTATTTT.

This CDR3 reads CASSDPSYSGNTIYF. CDR3 sequence (DNA): TGTGCCAGCAGTGATCCGTCCTACTCTGGAAACACCATATATTTT. The genes are TRBV6-1 and TRBJ1-3; no clear D gene. From germline, CDR1 is MNHNS and CDR2 SASEGT. The V and J ends lost 3 bases and 0 bases respectively, with 9 bases between them. The CDR3 runs to 15 residues.

The table lists this clone with a few counts. This sequence joins TRBV15 and TRBJ1-3; 8 positions agree with TRBD1. The ends lost 4 bases at V and 7 bases at J; junction bases unmatched: 9. Germline V gives CDR1 LNHNV, CDR2 YYDKDF (reference sequence). The CDR3 consists of 15 residues. Written as DNA, the CDR3 is TGTGCCACCAGCATAGGGACAGGTCAAGGGAACACCATATATTTT. Translating it yields CATSIGTGQGNTIYF.

The sample holds a few counts of this clone. The V gene is TRBV14, the J gene TRBJ2-5; D unresolved. Germline V gene sequence: CDR1 SGHDN, CDR2 FVKESK. This CDR3 comprises 18 residues. The ends were cut back, 2 bases at V and 0 bases at J, with 19 bases in the middle. DNA for the CDR3: TGTGCCAGCAGCCAACCTACCGTTACAGCTCTGTACCAAGAGACCCAGTACTTC. It yields the protein CASSQPTVTALYQETQYF.

The chain employs TRBV7-2 and TRBJ2-5; D is perhaps TRBD1 (5 bases). Trimming stripped 5 bases from V and 8 bases from J, with 12 bases between. Germline V gene data show CDR1 as SGHTA and CDR2 as FQGNSA. The CDR3 contains 12 residues. CDR3 nucleotide sequence: TGTGCCAGCAGCAAGGAGACAGTAACCCAGTACTTC. Residues: CASSKETVTQYF.

This chain joins TRBV5-1 and TRBJ2-7; TRBD2 matches at 8 bases. The CDR3 runs to 14 residues. Germline lookup yields CDR1 SGHRS and CDR2 YFSETQ. V lost 4 bases to trimming and J lost 1 base; unmatched junction nucleotides: 4. DNA of the CDR3: TGCGCCAGCAGCCCAGGACTAGCATCCTACGAGCAGTACTTC. It encodes CASSPGLASYEQYF.

The chain recombines TRBV3-1 (or the pseudogene TRBV3-2) with TRBJ2-7; D is perhaps TRBD1 (6 bases). The V gene lost 1 base and the J gene lost 2 bases, with 12 bases spanning the gap. Germline CDR1 LGHDT, CDR2 YNNKEL (reference sequence). CDR3 length: 15 amino acids. Here the CDR3 DNA reads TGTGCCAGCAGCCAAGCGGCAGGGGACCCCTACGAGCAGTACTTC. Protein product: CASSQAAGDPYEQYF.

The chain uses TRBV25-1 and TRBJ1-2; D is uncertain. V was cut by 3 bases and J by 6 bases, with 11 bases left in between. Looked up from germline, CDR1 is MGHDK and CDR2 is SYGVNS. CDR3 size: 13 residues. CDR3 loop: CASSEILTDGYTF. CDR3 bases: TGTGCCAGCAGTGAGATTCTTACAGATGGCTACACCTTC.

The CDR3 here is CASSFRDREVPSPLHF. Here the CDR3 DNA reads TGTGCCAGCAGCTTCCGGGACAGGGAGGTCCCATCACCCCTCCACTTT. J is TRBJ1-6 and V is TRBV7-6; 9 bases align to TRBD1. The CDR3 runs 16 residues. Per the germline V gene, CDR1 is SGHVS and CDR2 is FNYEAQ. The trim removed 3 bases at V and 10 bases at J, leaving 10 bases unmatched.

The chain joins TRBV21-1 to TRBJ2-7; no DNA check was done on the table's D call, TRBD1. TRBV21-1 is deemed a pseudogene. The CDR3 extends over 13 amino acids. CDR3 region: CASPSGHYYEQYF. CDR3 DNA: TGTGCCAGCCCATCGGGACACTACTACGAGCAGTACTTC.

The chain is built from TRBV12-5 and TRBJ2-5; 8 nucleotides match TRBD2. In germline, CDR1 is LGHNT, CDR2 FRNRAP. Trimming took 1 base from V and 1 from J; bases not matched to a gene: 2. The CDR3 spans 15 residues. CDR3 region: CASGLAGGLQETQYF. In DNA form, the CDR3 reads TGTGCTAGTGGTTTGGCGGGGGGGCTCCAAGAGACCCAGTACTTC.

The chain carries TRBV4-2 and TRBJ2-7; 7 nucleotides line up with TRBD1. Germline V CDR1 and CDR2: LGHNA, YNFKEQ. V was pared by 0 bases and J by 2 bases, with 16 bases of the junction left unmatched. The CDR3 spans 19 residues. The chain's CDR3 is CASSQEGGPGRPYPYEQYF. The CDR3 DNA sequence: TGTGCCAGCAGCCAAGAAGGGGGCCCCGGTCGGCCCTATCCCTACGAGCAGTACTTC.

The chain combines TRBV9 with TRBJ1-2; 7 bases are a match to TRBD1. CDR3 length equals 16 residues. Germline values: CDR1 SGDLS, CDR2 YYNGEE. The J segment lost 4 bases and the V segment lost 7 bases, leaving 16 bases of the junction unmatched. The CDR3 nucleotides read TGTGCCAGCCTTCGGCCCCCAGGGGGTAAGGGCTATGGCTACACCTTC. It encodes CASLRPPGGKGYGYTF.

This clone was counted a single time. V gene TRBV5-4 combines with J gene TRBJ2-5, with TRBD1 matching over 9 bases. The CDR3 is 15 amino acids. Germline values: CDR1 SGHNT, CDR2 YYREEE (reference sequence). The V segment lost 4 bases and the J segment 3 bases; nucleotides outside the gene matches: 7. This CDR3 is CASSLWTGAKETQYF. Written as DNA, the CDR3 is TGTGCCAGCAGCCTGTGGACAGGGGCAAAAGAGACCCAGTACTTC.

The rearrangement joins TRBV30 to TRBJ1-1, with D possibly being TRBD1 (5 bases). The CDR3 covers 17 residues. The germline gives CDR1 GTSNPN, CDR2 SVGIG (reference sequence). Trimming left V 1 base short and J 0 bases short, with 18 bases between. CDR3 residues: CAWSGLGGGKLNTEAFF. CDR3 coding DNA: TGTGCCTGGAGTGGTTTGGGGGGAGGGAAATTGAACACTGAAGCTTTCTTT.

J is TRBJ2-3 and V is TRBV19; a weak D match, TRBD1 (5 bases). Trimming took off 3 bases at V and 2 bases at J, with 18 bases between the two ends. The CDR3 has 17 residues. Germline CDR1 reads LNHDA; CDR2 reads SQIVND (reference sequence). CDR3 DNA: TGTGCCAGTAGTATCAAGGGCCAGAGACAGACCACAGATACGCAGTATTTT. It specifies CASSIKGQRQTTDTQYF.

This rearrangement joins TRBV7-9 to TRBJ2-2; 11 bases map to TRBD2. Germline CDR1 and CDR2: SEHNR and FQNEAQ (reference sequence). The CDR3 is made up of 17 amino acids. After removal of 3 bases from V and 5 bases from J, the junction contained 8 bases not matched to a gene. The CDR3 nucleotides read TGTGCCAGCAGCTTCGGGTTGAGGACTAGCGGGACCGGGGAGCTGTTTTTT. It is translated as CASSFGLRTSGTGELFF.

The V and J genes are TRBV10-3 and TRBJ2-1, with D unresolved. CDR1 is ENHRY, CDR2 SYGVKD, per germline. The V and J ends lost 11 bases and 0 bases respectively, with 5 bases between them. CDR3 length: 11 amino acids. The CDR3 spells CAASSYNEQFF. CDR3 sequence (DNA): TGTGCCGCGAGCTCCTACAATGAGCAGTTCTTC.

This rearrangement joins TRBV6-5 to TRBJ2-5; the match to TRBD1 covers 7 bases. CDR1 MNHEY and CDR2 SVGAGI come from the germline V gene. This CDR3 has 14 amino acids. The V segment lost 6 bases and the J segment 6 bases; nucleotides outside the gene matches: 10. The CDR3 DNA reads as TGTGCCAGCAGCCTGTCGGGACAGCTCAAGACCCAGTACTTC. Translating it yields CASSLSGQLKTQYF.

This chain joins TRBV10-3 and TRBJ1-2; weak D call: TRBD1 (6 bases). CDR1 ENHRY and CDR2 SYGVKD come from the germline V gene. V was shortened by 6 bases and J by 8 bases, with 16 bases between the two germline ends. This CDR3 is built from 13 residues. The CDR3 DNA reads as TGTGCCATCAGACAGGGTCTCCCTTCGGGCTACACCTTC. Translation gives CAIRQGLPSGYTF.

The chain employs TRBV5-1 and TRBJ2-7; D might be TRBD2 (7 bases). The CDR3 is made up of 14 amino acids. The V gene's germline CDR1 is SGHRS and CDR2 YFSETQ. The ends were cut back, 1 base at V and 5 bases at J, with 13 bases in the middle. CDR3 DNA: TGCGCCAGCAGCTTGCGGGGGGCTGGAGACGAGCAGTACTTC. Translating it yields CASSLRGAGDEQYF.

This clone was counted a few times. The chain links TRBV3-1 (or the pseudogene TRBV3-2) to TRBJ2-1, with D unresolved. There are 15 residues in the CDR3. Germline V gene sequence: CDR1 LGHDT, CDR2 YNNKEL (reference sequence). Trimming cost V 3 bases and J 0 bases, with 9 bases left between them. CDR3 sequence reads: CASSHWQDSYNEQFF. The DNA of the CDR3 is TGTGCCAGCAGCCATTGGCAGGACTCCTACAATGAGCAGTTCTTC.